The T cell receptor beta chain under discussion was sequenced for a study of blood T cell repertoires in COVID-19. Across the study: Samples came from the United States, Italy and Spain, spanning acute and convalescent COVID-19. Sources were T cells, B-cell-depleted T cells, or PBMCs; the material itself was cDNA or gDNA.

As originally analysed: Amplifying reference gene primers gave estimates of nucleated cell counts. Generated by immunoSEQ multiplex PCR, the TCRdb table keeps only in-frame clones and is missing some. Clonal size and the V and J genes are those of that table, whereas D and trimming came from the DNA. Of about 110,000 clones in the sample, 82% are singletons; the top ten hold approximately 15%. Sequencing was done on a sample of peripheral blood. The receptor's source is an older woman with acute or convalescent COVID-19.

CDR3 sequence (DNA): TGTGCCAGCAGTTACCGTAGACTAGCTCCCGGGGAGCTGTTTTTT. It encodes CASSYRRLAPGELFF. The gene calls are TRBV6-6 and TRBJ2-2; 7 bases line up with TRBD2. The germline V gene has CDR1 MNHNY and CDR2 SVGAGI (reference sequence). With 2 bases clipped from V and 6 bases from J, the junction kept 6 bases outside the gene matches. There are 15 residues in the CDR3.